The source of this T cell receptor beta chain is a study of OX40 agonist ivuxolimab in advanced cancers. The table came from immunoSEQ multiplex PCR; TCRdb's copy has only in-frame clones and leaves some out. The table has some 11,000 clones, more than 70% seen once. Germline V gene sequence: CDR1 SGHNT, CDR2 YYREEE (reference sequence). The CDR3 is made up of 15 amino acids. Trimming took 4 bases from V and 4 from J; bases not matched to a gene: 4. This chain links TRBV5-4 with TRBJ2-1; 11 bases line up with TRBD2. This receptor was taken from an adult with an advanced solid tumor such as melanoma, head and neck, liver or kidney cancer. Source: CD4+ or CD8+ T cells sorted from blood, taken in a trial of the OX40 agonist ivuxolimab. The CDR3 DNA sequence: TGTGCCAGCAGCCCCGGGACTAGCGGATACAATGAGCAGTTCTTC. This codes for CASSPGTSGYNEQFF.